The next 26 T cell receptor beta chains were all read from a single sample in a study of cytomegalovirus exposure and HLA in healthy donors. Use of 60 Vbeta and 13 Jbeta primers characterized the PCR. Assay used: immunoSEQ multiplex PCR; TCRdb lists only in-frame clones, some missing. This sample's clone table lists 110,000 to 150,000 clones. Sequencing was carried out using PBMCs. These receptors originate from a male donor in good health and CMV-seronegative.

The rearrangement links TRBV9 to TRBJ2-3; a possible D gene is TRBD2 (6 bases). From germline, CDR1 is SGDLS and CDR2 YYNGEE. V lost 0 bases and J 3 bases, leaving 14 bases between the germline ends. CDR3 length: 16 residues. The CDR3 DNA is TGTGCCAGCAGCGTAGCGGGACTGTATTTTACAGATACGCAGTATTTT. Its protein product is CASSVAGLYFTDTQYF.

V and J are TRBV6-4 and TRBJ1-2; tentative D call: TRBD1 (6 bases). This CDR3 spans 15 amino acids. With 2 bases removed from V and 2 bases from J, the gap between germline ends came to 12 bases. Germline values: CDR1 MRHNA, CDR2 SNTAGT. The CDR3 loop is CASSDGTGTNYGYTF. CDR3 nucleotides: TGTGCCAGCAGTGACGGAACAGGGACGAACTATGGCTACACCTTC.

J is TRBJ2-2 and V is TRBV18; D unclear. V was clipped by 4 bases and J by 2 bases, with 11 bases between them. CDR1 and CDR2 from the germline V gene are KGHSH and LQKENI. The CDR3 runs 15 residues. The CDR3 loop reads CASSLDSANTGELFF. DNA of the CDR3: TGTGCCAGCTCACTAGACTCTGCTAACACCGGGGAGCTGTTTTTT.

The rearrangement joins TRBV5-6 to TRBJ1-5; D is possibly TRBD1 (6 bases). The V gene's germline CDR1 is SGHDT and CDR2 YYEEEE. Trimming shortened V by 5 bases and J by 5 bases, and 14 bases separated the two germline ends. There are 14 residues in the CDR3. CDR3 region: CASRLQGEDQPQHF. CDR3 DNA: TGTGCCAGCAGATTACAGGGTGAGGATCAGCCCCAGCATTTT.

DNA for the CDR3: TGTGCCAGTAGTGCCGGGACAGGGTATGGCTACACCTTC. As protein: CASSAGTGYGYTF. The gene calls are TRBV19 and TRBJ1-2; 9 nucleotides agree with TRBD1. The germline V gene encodes CDR1 LNHDA and CDR2 SQIVND (reference sequence). V was clipped by 5 bases and J by 5 bases; unmatched bases: 3. CDR3 size: 13 residues.

The chain carries TRBV6-1 and TRBJ2-3, with D perhaps TRBD2 (5 bases). Germline V gene lookup returns CDR1 MNHNS and CDR2 SASEGT. V shed 2 bases and J shed 2 bases, with 11 bases lying between them. The CDR3 extends over 15 amino acids. CDR3 region: CASSEIEGPTDTQYF. DNA for the CDR3: TGTGCCAGCAGTGAAATTGAGGGCCCCACAGATACGCAGTATTTT.

The chain links TRBV18 to TRBJ2-2; D is perhaps TRBD1 (6 bases). The CDR3 runs 16 residues. Trimming stripped 3 bases from V and 1 base from J, with 12 bases between. The germline gives CDR1 KGHSH, CDR2 LQKENI. CDR3 in amino acids: CASSPWTVKNTGELFF. As DNA, the CDR3 is TGTGCCAGCTCACCCTGGACAGTTAAGAACACCGGGGAGCTGTTTTTT.

The chain couples TRBV18 to TRBJ1-2; a weak D match, TRBD1 (6 bases). Per germline, CDR1 KGHSH and CDR2 LQKENI. CDR3 size: 14 residues. V was clipped by 8 bases and J by 7 bases, with 20 bases between them. The CDR3 region is CASTTGTPPVGYTF. In DNA form, the CDR3 reads TGTGCCAGCACTACCGGGACACCGCCGGTTGGCTACACCTTC.

The J gene is TRBJ2-7, the V gene TRBV7-2, with 8 bases fitting TRBD1. CDR1 is SGHTA and CDR2 is FQGNSA in the germline V gene. With V trimmed by 5 bases and J by 3 bases, 12 bases remained unmatched. This CDR3 comprises 16 residues. The CDR3 spells CASSPRTGIQNYEQYF. CDR3 DNA sequence: TGTGCCAGCAGCCCCCGGACAGGGATCCAGAACTACGAGCAGTACTTC.

The V call is TRBV27, the J call TRBJ2-7; 7 nucleotides match TRBD2. Germline V CDR1 and CDR2: MNHEY, SMNVEV (reference sequence). Trimming removed 2 bases from V and 1 base from J; junction bases left unmatched: 8. The CDR3 has 16 amino acids. In DNA form, the CDR3 reads TGTGCCAGCAGTTTAGGCTGGGGGGGTTCGTCCTACGAGCAGTACTTC. Its translation is CASSLGWGGSSYEQYF.

The chain joins TRBV6-1 to TRBJ2-5, with D possibly TRBD2 on 5 matching bases. The CDR3 is made up of 12 amino acids. Germline V lookup: CDR1 MNHNS, CDR2 SASEGT. Trimming cost V 6 bases and J 5 bases, with 10 bases left between them. The CDR3 region has the DNA TGTGCCAGCAGCTCAGCGGAGGAGACCCAGTACTTC. Protein sequence: CASSSAEETQYF.

The J gene is TRBJ1-6, the V gene TRBV5-1, with TRBD1 identical over 7 bases. CDR1 is SGHRS, CDR2 YFSETQ, per germline. Unmatched junction bases numbered 6, after V lost 0 bases and J lost 6 bases. The CDR3 consists of 16 residues. Here the CDR3 reads CASSLATGTANSPLHF. The CDR3 nucleotides are TGCGCCAGCAGCTTGGCGACCGGGACAGCTAATTCACCCCTCCACTTT.

The chain's CDR3 is CASRRGQVNEQYF. CDR3 DNA: TGTGCCAGCAGACGAGGACAGGTAAACGAGCAGTACTTC. This chain connects TRBV27 to TRBJ2-7, with TRBD1 matching over 7 bases. The germline V gene has CDR1 MNHEY and CDR2 SMNVEV (reference sequence). The CDR3 is 13 amino acids. The J segment lost 5 bases and the V segment lost 6 bases, leaving 7 bases of the junction unmatched.

The V and J genes are TRBV6-5 and TRBJ1-6, with D hard to call. The CDR3 length is 15 residues. V was trimmed by 0 bases and J by 7 bases, leaving 10 bases between them. Germline-derived CDR1 and CDR2 are MNHEY and SVGAGI. The CDR3 protein is CASSYSSLTNSPLHF. The CDR3 bases are TGTGCCAGCAGTTACTCGAGTCTTACCAATTCACCCCTCCACTTT.

The V and J genes are TRBV5-4 and TRBJ2-5, with TRBD2 as a possible D gene (7 bases). There are 16 residues in the CDR3. V was pared by 4 bases and J by 4 bases, with 20 bases between. The germline V gene has CDR1 SGHNT and CDR2 YYREEE (reference sequence). The CDR3 coding sequence is TGTGCCAGCAGCCCTGAGGGGGGGCGTCCGGGAGAGACCCAGTACTTC. Protein: CASSPEGGRPGETQYF.

The chain is built from TRBV19 and TRBJ1-5; D might be TRBD1 (6 bases). Trimming removed 5 bases at V and 9 bases at J, with 14 bases between. Germline V lookup: CDR1 LNHDA, CDR2 SQIVND (reference sequence). The CDR3 spans 13 residues. The CDR3 DNA follows: TGTGCCAGTAGTCTCAACCGAGGGGGGCCCCAGCATTTT. Amino acid sequence: CASSLNRGGPQHF.

The rearrangement joins TRBV5-6 to TRBJ2-7; the D gene is possibly TRBD2 (5 bases). This CDR3 is 13 amino acids long. Germline V gene lookup returns CDR1 SGHDT and CDR2 YYEEEE. Trimming pared 0 bases from V and 7 bases from J, leaving 11 bases between. Here the CDR3 reads CASSLGGTGEQYF. The CDR3 DNA reads TGTGCCAGCAGCTTGGGGGGAACGGGGGAGCAGTACTTC.

The chain carries TRBV7-9 and TRBJ2-5; D gene uncertain. Germline CDR1 is SEHNR and CDR2 is FQNEAQ (reference sequence). V lost 7 bases, J lost 2 bases, and 17 bases lay in between. This CDR3 comprises 15 residues. Written as DNA, the CDR3 is TGTGCCAGCACTTCCACACGATCCTTACAAGAGACCCAGTACTTC. It specifies CASTSTRSLQETQYF.

V gene TRBV9 combines with J gene TRBJ2-3; D is possibly TRBD1 (6 bases). The CDR3 loop spans 16 amino acids. The V gene's germline CDR1 is SGDLS and CDR2 YYNGEE. The V gene lost 4 bases and the J gene lost 3 bases, with 18 bases spanning the gap. CDR3 coding DNA: TGTGCCAGCAGCCCGCAGACAGGTCTTAGGACAGATACGCAGTATTTT. This translates into CASSPQTGLRTDTQYF.

The chain is built from TRBV19 and TRBJ2-3; D might be TRBD1 (6 bases). Germline lookup yields CDR1 LNHDA and CDR2 SQIVND (reference sequence). The CDR3 consists of 16 residues. V lost 3 bases to trimming and J lost 3 bases, with 16 bases between them. The CDR3 DNA follows: TGTGCCAGTAGTATGGGGACACCCTTCGATACAGATACGCAGTATTTT. It encodes CASSMGTPFDTDTQYF.

The rearrangement links TRBV5-1 to TRBJ2-1; D perhaps matches TRBD1 (5 bases). The CDR3 consists of 13 residues. V gave up 3 bases and J gave up 3 bases, with 7 bases separating them. CDR1 and CDR2 from the germline V gene are SGHRS and YFSETQ. CDR3 sequence (DNA): TGCGCCAGCAGCTCGGACAACTACAATGAGCAGTTCTTC. Translation: CASSSDNYNEQFF.

J is TRBJ1-4 and V is TRBV5-1, with unresolved D. This CDR3 region has 16 residues. The germline V gene encodes CDR1 SGHRS and CDR2 YFSETQ. V gave up 0 bases and J gave up 0 bases, with 9 bases separating them. The CDR3 nucleotides read TGCGCCAGCAGCTTGGAGCGGGTTGCAACTAATGAAAAACTGTTTTTT. Encoded protein: CASSLERVATNEKLFF.

As to this clone: A read error may account for a junction end that differs from germline. This sequence joins TRBV28 and TRBJ1-2; 7 bases match TRBD1. The CDR3 totals 14 residues. Germline lookup yields CDR1 MDHEN and CDR2 SYDVKM. In nucleotides, the CDR3 is TGTGCCTGCAGCGGAGGGGGCAAGGTCTATGGCTACACCTTC. This translates into CACSGGGKVYGYTF.

The chain carries TRBV7-9 and TRBJ1-2; 9 nucleotides agree with TRBD1. The CDR3 is 15 amino acids. V lost 4 bases, J lost 8 bases, and 11 bases stayed unmatched. CDR1 is SEHNR, CDR2 FQNEAQ, per germline (reference sequence). The CDR3 nucleotides are TGTGCCAGCAGCTCGGGGGACAGGGAGGCGCGAGGCTACACCTTC. This codes for CASSSGDREARGYTF.

The chain links TRBV29-1 to TRBJ2-2; a weak D match, TRBD2 (5 bases). The CDR3 runs to 15 residues. Germline assignment: CDR1 SQVTM and CDR2 ANQGSEA. Deletions cut 6 bases from V and 0 bases from J, with 14 bases between. The CDR3 here is CSVFDTGTNTGELFF. CDR3 in DNA: TGCAGCGTATTCGACACGGGGACGAACACCGGGGAGCTGTTTTTT.

This sequence joins TRBV4-1 and TRBJ2-1; D might be TRBD2 (6 bases). CDR3 length equals 15 residues. Germline V gene data show CDR1 as MGHRA and CDR2 as YSYEKL. The V and J ends lost 0 bases and 6 bases respectively, with 12 bases between them. CDR3 loop: CASSQDRGILNEQFF. CDR3 nucleotides: TGCGCCAGCAGCCAAGATCGGGGGATCCTCAATGAGCAGTTCTTC.